The table lists the clone carrying this T cell receptor beta chain with many counts. Its antigen is as yet unknown. The data originate from a study of blood T cells in healthy people across ages. Overall study findings and caveats: With donor CMV status unknown, expanded clonotype changes were possibly confounded.

This CDR3 spans 15 amino acids. Trimming took 1 base from V and 2 from J, leaving 10 bases between them. The V gene's germline CDR1 is SEHNR and CDR2 FQNEAQ (reference sequence). Next came a second PCR, run for about 7 to 12 cycles, which used a sample-barcoded 5' primer along with a J-beta primer mix. Each CDR3 protein is one row after TCRdb ran MiXCR on the 5' RACE reads. The table has about 600,000 distinct CDR3 sequences, around 48% seen once. The chain joins TRBV7-9 to TRBJ2-3, with D possibly matching TRBD2 (7 bases). This receptor was identified in a man older than 75 in good health. Sequenced material: blood. The chain's CDR3 is CASSLGGGATDTQYF. The CDR3 DNA reads TGTGCCAGCAGCTTAGGGGGGGGGGCCACAGATACGCAGTATTTT.